The rows below give T cell receptor beta chains drawn from one sample of a study of cytomegalovirus exposure and HLA in healthy donors. Here immunoSEQ multiplex PCR was the method, and the copy in TCRdb shows in-frame clones only, minus some. The sample yields some 130,000 clones, roughly 77% seen once. The sequencing sample was made of PBMCs. The receptors were gathered from a man under 40 in good health. Both conserved end residues are part of each CDR3. Fields, in order: V gene, clone size, D gene, J gene, CDR3 DNA, CDR3 protein. The D gene is left open where the match is weak. Size values are once, few and many counts, or a class for expanded clones, and some rows have none.

>TRBV27|NA|TRBD1|TRBJ2-3
TGTGCCAGCAGGACAGGGGGTGCAGATACGCAGTATTTT
CASRTGGADTQYF
>TRBV11-1|NA|NA|TRBJ1-1
TGTGCCAGCAGCTTAAAGGGAGAGTTTAGGACTGAAGCTTTCTTT
CASSLKGEFRTEAFF
>TRBV18|NA|NA|TRBJ2-1
TGTGCCAGCTCACCAACTAGCAACAATGAGCAGTTCTTC
CASSPTSNNEQFF
>TRBV10-3|once|NA|TRBJ2-1
TGTGCCATCAGCCCGAACCAGGTTCCCAGCGGCGGTGAGCAGTTCTTC
CAISPNQVPSGGEQFF
>TRBV4-1|NA|TRBD1|TRBJ2-7
TGCGCCAGCAGCGCCTCCGGGACAGGGGGCTCCTACGAGCAGTACTTC
CASSASGTGGSYEQYF
>TRBV6-4|NA|TRBD2|TRBJ2-3
TGTGCCAGCAGTGAGATCAGCGGGAGGGCAGATACGCAGTATTTT
CASSEISGRADTQYF
>TRBV18|NA|NA|TRBJ2-7
TGTGCCAGCTCACGAGGACAGACCTACGAGCAGTACTTC
CASSRGQTYEQYF
>TRBV11-3|NA|NA|TRBJ2-1
TGTGCCAGCAGCACGACTAGTTCCTACAATGAGCAGTTCTTC
CASSTTSSYNEQFF
>TRBV5-1|few|TRBD2|TRBJ2-1
TGCGCCAGCAGCTTGGAGGGGCGGGAGGGTAGTGAGCAGTTCTTC
CASSLEGREGSEQFF
>TRBV12-2|NA|NA|TRBJ2-2
TGTGCAAGTCGCTTATTTATGGGGTGGGGTCGGGAGTGGGGCACCGGGGAGCTGTTTTTT
CASRLFMGWGREWGTGELFF
>TRBV7-3|NA|NA|TRBJ2-1
TGTTCCAGCAGCTTAGGGCTTCACAATGAGCAGTTCTTC
CSSSLGLHNEQFF
>TRBV28|NA|TRBD1|TRBJ2-2
TGTGCCAGCAGTTTGAGGGGGCTCGGTGGGGCCGGGGAGCTGTTTTTT
CASSLRGLGGAGELFF
>TRBV28|NA|NA|TRBJ1-2
TGTGCCAGCAACCCCCCGGGGGGAATCTATGGCTACACCTTC
CASNPPGGIYGYTF
>TRBV25-1|NA|TRBD1|TRBJ2-7
TGTGCCAGCAGTATCAGGGGGCAGTTGGGGGAGCAGTACTTC
CASSIRGQLGEQYF
>TRBV7-7|NA|NA|TRBJ2-2
TGTGCTAGCAGTCGTGTTACGGGGTCGTACACCGGGGAGCTGTTTTTT
CASSRVTGSYTGELFF
>TRBV10-3|NA|TRBD2|TRBJ2-2
TGTGCCATCAGTACAGCTCGTGGGCTAGCGGGAAACACCGGGGAGCTGTTTTTT
CAISTARGLAGNTGELFF
>TRBV28|NA|TRBD2|TRBJ2-3
TGTGCCAGCAGTTTGAGGGCGGGAGGGGGGGTGGATACGCAGTATTTT
CASSLRAGGGVDTQYF
>TRBV13|NA|NA|TRBJ1-2
TGTGCCAGCAGCAGAGGGACACAAAACTATGGCTACACCTTC
CASSRGTQNYGYTF
>TRBV7-9|NA|NA|TRBJ1-5
TGTGCCAGCAGCTCCCAGGGAGGTAATCAGCCCCAGCATTTT
CASSSQGGNQPQHF
>TRBV6-5|NA|NA|TRBJ2-2
TGTGCCACCGGCCGGGACTACACCGGGGAGCTGTTTTTT
CATGRDYTGELFF
>TRBV2|NA|TRBD2|TRBJ2-2
TGTGCCACTAGACTAGCGGGAAACACCGGGGAGCTGTTTTTT
CATRLAGNTGELFF
>TRBV4-1|NA|NA|TRBJ2-5
TGCGCCAGCAGCCAAATCCGGGAGACCCAGTACTTC
CASSQIRETQYF
>TRBV6-1|NA|TRBD1|TRBJ2-7
TGTGCCAGCAGTCGAGACAGGGTGTCAGCCTACGAGCAGTACTTC
CASSRDRVSAYEQYF
>TRBV11-3|NA|NA|TRBJ2-5
TGTGCCAGCAGCTTAGATGGTCGGCAAGAGACCCAGTACTTC
CASSLDGRQETQYF
>TRBV11-1|NA|TRBD2|TRBJ2-3
TGTGCCAGCAGCTTAAGAGGGACTAGCGGGAGGCGAGGGGATACGCAGTATTTT
CASSLRGTSGRRGDTQYF
>TRBV18|once|NA|TRBJ1-2
TGTGCCAGCTCACAATCGGACAGCGACCTAACTGGCTACACCTTC
CASSQSDSDLTGYTF
>TRBV10-1|NA|NA|TRBJ1-5
TGCGCCAGCAGTGAGAGTTTAGATCAGCCCCAGCATTTT
CASSESLDQPQHF
>TRBV18|NA|NA|TRBJ1-4
TGTGCCAGCTCACCGCAGGGGTATGAAAAACTGTTTTTT
CASSPQGYEKLFF
>TRBV4-2|NA|TRBD1|TRBJ2-7
TGTGCCAGCAGCCAAGAGGGGACAGGGGGCTCGGACGAGCAGTACTTC
CASSQEGTGGSDEQYF
>TRBV7-3|NA|TRBD2|TRBJ2-1
TGTGCCAGCAGCTTTACTAGCGGGGGCTCCTACAATGAGCAGTTCTTC
CASSFTSGGSYNEQFF
>TRBV21-1|NA|NA|TRBJ2-3
TGTGCCAGCAGCGCCAGACAGTCGAATTTCACAGATACGCAGTATTTT
CASSARQSNFTDTQYF